This note documents a single T cell receptor beta chain sequence. Data came from immunoSEQ multiplex PCR; TCRdb stores just in-frame clones and leaves some out. Of 600,000 to 900,000 clones in the sample, approximately 83% were seen once. The data are from a study of shared T cell receptors in the human thymus. The data were also submitted as part of a second study, on human thymus T cells.

This clonotype was sampled from a girl less than two years old with a congenital heart defect. Source material: thymocytes.

CDR3 in DNA: TGTGCCAGCAGTTTATGGGGGCCGGTAACCTACGAGCAGTACTTC. This codes for CASSLWGPVTYEQYF. The chain combines TRBV27 with TRBJ2-7, with D tentatively TRBD1 (6 bases). Per the germline V gene, CDR1 is MNHEY and CDR2 is SMNVEV (reference sequence). CDR3 size: 15 residues. V shed 1 base and J shed 2 bases, with 12 bases lying between them.